This TCR beta chain was sequenced in a study of blood T cells in healthy people across ages. The CDR3 length is 14 residues. Germline V gene sequence: CDR1 SQVTM, CDR2 ANQGSEA. The V and J ends lost 2 bases and 1 base respectively, with 11 bases between them. Regarding the study as a whole: From one million sequenced T cells, diversity estimates were lower bounds. There was no known CMV status for donors, so expanded clonotype changes were possibly confounded. As naive T cell percentage varied, TCR beta diversity correlated strongly with it.

As concerns this clonotype: What it binds is unknown.

The authors ran a second PCR of about 7 to 12 cycles using a sample-barcoded 5' primer and a J-beta primer mix. Researchers report that a template-switch adaptor with 12 random nucleotides tagged each cDNA molecule. MiXCR was run by TCRdb on the 5' RACE reads, yielding one entry per CDR3 protein. The table lists 1.4 million or so distinct CDR3 sequences, 42% of them singletons. This TCR derives from a woman younger than 30 in good health. V and J are TRBV29-1 and TRBJ1-1; no firm D call. The sequenced sample was blood. CDR3 protein: CSVEPPPGNTEAFF. CDR3 DNA: TGCAGCGTTGAACCCCCCCCAGGGAACACTGAAGCTTTCTTT.